A selection of T cell receptor beta chains follows, all from one sample in a study of blood T cells in healthy people across ages. MiXCR, run by TCRdb on the 5' RACE reads, gives a single entry per CDR3 protein. This table holds 790,000 or so distinct CDR3 sequences, roughly 46% found once. Sequenced material: blood. All receptors derive from a man older than 75 in good health. CDR3s include the opening cysteine and the closing phenylalanine or tryptophan. Each record gives: V gene, J gene, clone size, D gene, CDR3 protein, CDR3 DNA. D genes are given only for firm matches. Clone sizes are given selectively: once, few, many, or a class where the clone is expanded.

>TRBV29-1|TRBJ2-2|.|TRBD1
CSFDVTGKTGELFF
TGCAGCTTTGACGTGACAGGGAAAACCGGGGAGCTGTTTTTT
>TRBV9|TRBJ2-7|few|TRBD1
CASGLWVGTGVNDEQYF
TGTGCCAGCGGCCTCTGGGTCGGGACAGGGGTCAACGACGAGCAGTACTTC
>TRBV6-6|TRBJ2-3|.|TRBD2
CASSYSRSGGTDTQYF
TGTGCCAGCAGTTACTCCAGGAGCGGGGGCACAGATACGCAGTATTTT
>TRBV7-2|TRBJ1-1|.|.
CASRVSGSTEAFF
TGTGCCAGCCGCGTCTCCGGGAGCACTGAAGCTTTCTTT
>TRBV5-1|TRBJ2-1|few|TRBD2
CASSESGRVYNEQFF
TGCGCCAGCAGCGAAAGCGGGAGGGTCTACAATGAGCAGTTCTTC
>TRBV4-3|TRBJ2-1|.|TRBD2
CASSQSGLDYNEQFF
TGCGCCAGCAGCCAGTCGGGACTAGACTACAATGAGCAGTTCTTC
>TRBV12-3/TRBV12-4|TRBJ1-2|few|.
CASSFGAGVPGYTF
TGTGCCAGCAGTTTCGGGGCAGGGGTTCCTGGCTACACCTTC
>TRBV7-2|TRBJ2-1|.|TRBD2
CASRVAGVNEQFF
TGTGCCAGCAGGGTAGCGGGAGTGAATGAGCAGTTCTTC
>TRBV5-5|TRBJ2-7|many|.
CASSPDVSYEQYF
TGTGCCAGCAGCCCTGACGTCTCCTACGAGCAGTACTTC
>TRBV4-3|TRBJ2-2|.|TRBD2
CASSMTSGSGGELFF
TGCGCCAGCAGCATGACTAGCGGGAGTGGCGGGGAGCTGTTTTTT
>TRBV15|TRBJ1-4|.|.
CATSRPTLSSTNEKLFF
TGTGCCACCAGCAGGCCAACCCTGAGTTCAACTAATGAAAAACTGTTTTTT
>TRBV6-6|TRBJ2-3|few|.
CASSYEGSVRTDTQYF
TGTGCCAGCAGTTACGAGGGATCGGTTCGAACAGATACGCAGTATTTT
>TRBV10-3|TRBJ2-6|.|TRBD1
CAISAFVQGANRANVLTF
TGTGCCATCAGCGCATTCGTTCAGGGGGCGAATAGGGCCAACGTCCTGACTTTC
>TRBV27|TRBJ2-1|many|.
CASSSVLGNEQFF
TGTGCCAGCAGTTCGGTGCTGGGTAATGAGCAGTTCTTC
>TRBV28|TRBJ2-7|.|TRBD1
CASRQGDRSTEQYF
TGTGCCAGCAGACAAGGGGACAGAAGCACCGAGCAGTACTTC
>TRBV2|TRBJ2-7|few|.
CASTRRMDSEQYF
TGTGCCAGCACTAGAAGGATGGACAGCGAGCAGTACTTC
>TRBV29-1|TRBJ2-5|.|TRBD2
CSVEDASSGTNYAETQYF
TGCAGCGTTGAAGATGCCTCCTCCGGGACTAACTACGCAGAGACCCAGTACTTC
>TRBV5-1|TRBJ2-3|.|.
CASSLYGLQVRTGTQYF
TGCGCCAGCAGCTTATATGGGCTGCAGGTCCGCACAGGTACGCAGTATTTT
>TRBV27|TRBJ2-2|.|.
CASLGTLTWELFF
TGTGCCAGCCTTGGGACTTTAACGTGGGAGCTGTTTTTT
>TRBV5-1|TRBJ2-3|.|TRBD2
CASSLERLAGGHDTDTQYF
TGCGCCAGCAGCTTGGAGCGACTAGCGGGAGGTCACGACACAGATACGCAGTATTTT
>TRBV5-1|TRBJ2-1|once|TRBD2
CASSLGLAGLRNEQFF
TGCGCCAGCAGCTTGGGACTAGCGGGCCTGAGGAATGAGCAGTTCTTC
>TRBV9|TRBJ2-3|.|.
CVSSAPGAEYTDTQYF
TGTGTCAGCAGCGCCCCCGGGGCGGAGTACACAGATACGCAGTATTTT
>TRBV19|TRBJ1-5|.|TRBD1
CASISGQGTYSNQPQHF
TGTGCCAGTATCTCCGGACAGGGCACCTATAGCAATCAGCCCCAGCATTTT
>TRBV12-3/TRBV12-4|TRBJ1-5|.|TRBD1
CASSPTGVSQPQHF
TGTGCCAGCAGTCCTACAGGGGTCAGTCAGCCCCAGCATTTT
>TRBV5-1|TRBJ2-2|few|TRBD2
CASSLKGSGRVNTGELFF
TGCGCCAGCAGCTTGAAGGGTAGCGGGAGAGTTAACACCGGGGAGCTGTTTTTT
>TRBV20-1|TRBJ2-1|.|TRBD2
CSAPASGGDAYNEQFF
TGCAGTGCCCCGGCTAGCGGGGGGGACGCCTACAATGAGCAGTTCTTC
>TRBV4-3|TRBJ2-7|many|.
CASSQDSGTYEQYF
TGCGCCAGCAGCCAAGACTCAGGGACCTACGAGCAGTACTTC
>TRBV6-2/TRBV6-3|TRBJ2-6|once|.
CASVRGGGANVLTF
TGTGCCAGTGTCAGGGGGGGTGGGGCCAACGTCCTGACTTTC
>TRBV11-3|TRBJ2-4|.|.
CASSLGDAGGGNIQYF
TGTGCCAGCAGCCTAGGAGATGCCGGGGGCGGAAACATTCAGTACTTC
>TRBV11-2|TRBJ1-6|.|.
CASSLNTGGRGTLHF
TGTGCCAGCAGCTTAAACACAGGCGGGCGAGGGACCCTCCACTTT
>TRBV7-9|TRBJ2-7|many|.
CASRQRTLRYYEQYF
TGTGCCAGCCGACAACGGACGCTACGGTACTACGAGCAGTACTTC